The 25 T cell receptor beta chains below come from one sample, sequenced in a study of blood T cell repertoires in COVID-19. This table comes from immunoSEQ multiplex PCR, and its TCRdb copy is limited to in-frame clones, with some not included. The sample carries about 280,000 clones, around 90% recorded once. The sequencing sample was made of PBMCs or T cells enriched from blood (not recorded which). The receptors shown here come from a middle-aged woman who had recovered from COVID-19.

J is TRBJ2-5 and V is TRBV6-2 or TRBV6-3; D call uncertain. Between the trimmed V and J ends, which lost 2 bases and 5 bases, there was a span of 3 bases. CDR1 MNHEY and CDR2 SVGEGT come from the germline V gene. The length of the CDR3 is 11 residues. CDR3 sequence reads: CASSYRETQYF. For the CDR3, the DNA is TGTGCCAGCAGTTACCGGGAGACCCAGTACTTC.

This clone was counted a few times. The gene calls are TRBV4-1 and TRBJ2-1, with 10 bases lining up with TRBD2. CDR3 size: 16 residues. V gave up 2 bases and J gave up 4 bases; unmatched junction bases: 5. From germline, CDR1 is MGHRA and CDR2 YSYEKL. CDR3 nucleotides: TGCGCCAGCAGCCAAAGCCCTAGCGGGGGTTACAATGAGCAGTTCTTC. Translating it yields CASSQSPSGGYNEQFF.

The rearrangement joins TRBV28 to TRBJ2-1; possible D gene TRBD2, 5 bases. V was shortened by 6 bases and J by 2 bases, with 14 bases between the two germline ends. The CDR3 totals 15 residues. Germline lookup yields CDR1 MDHEN and CDR2 SYDVKM. The chain's CDR3 is CASSNEGKAYNEQFF. The CDR3 nucleotides are TGTGCCAGCAGCAACGAGGGCAAGGCCTACAATGAGCAGTTCTTC.

The genes are TRBV4-1 and TRBJ2-2, with 9 nucleotides matching TRBD2. The CDR3 runs to 17 residues. Per the germline V gene, CDR1 is MGHRA and CDR2 is YSYEKL. The ends lost 0 bases at V and 6 bases at J; junction bases unmatched: 8. The CDR3 DNA follows: TGCGCCAGCAGCCAAGATATCGAGCGGGAGGTGGCCGGGGAGCTGTTTTTT. Translating gives CASSQDIEREVAGELFF.

Here the CDR3 reads CASSQAFRGNSPLHF. CDR3 nucleotides: TGCGCCAGCAGCCAAGCGTTCAGGGGCAACTCACCCCTCCACTTT. The V call is TRBV4-1, the J call TRBJ1-6, with D maybe TRBD1 (6 bases). This CDR3 contains 15 residues. Germline CDR1 and CDR2: MGHRA and YSYEKL. Trimming removed 1 base at V and 10 bases at J, with 14 bases between.

The genes are TRBV4-3 and TRBJ1-6; maybe TRBD1 (5 bases). The CDR3 spans 16 residues. The V and J ends lost 0 bases and 9 bases respectively, with 15 bases between them. Per germline, CDR1 LGHNA and CDR2 YSLEER. Written as DNA, the CDR3 is TGCGCCAGCAGCCAAGATCCCCAGGGCGGTGGTTCACCCCTCCACTTT. As protein: CASSQDPQGGGSPLHF.

The chain recombines TRBV7-9 with TRBJ1-3; the D is unclear. Germline V gene lookup returns CDR1 SEHNR and CDR2 FQNEAQ (reference sequence). The V end lost 4 bases, the J end lost 2 bases, and 9 bases lay between the germline ends. The CDR3 has 14 residues. CDR3 coding DNA: TGTGCCAGCAGCTCCGGGAGGGCTGGAAACACCATATATTTT. It translates to CASSSGRAGNTIYF.

The V gene is TRBV7-9, the J gene TRBJ2-1; 14 nucleotides align to TRBD2. Trimming took 0 bases from V and 9 from J; bases not matched to a gene: 7. The CDR3 is 17 residues long. CDR1 and CDR2 (germline): SEHNR, FQNEAQ (reference sequence). The CDR3 protein is CASSLASGTSGRREQFF. The CDR3 DNA follows: TGTGCCAGCAGCTTAGCCTCCGGGACTAGCGGGAGACGTGAGCAGTTCTTC.

The V and J genes are TRBV13 and TRBJ2-1; 13 positions agree with TRBD2. The CDR3 runs 15 residues. Trimming took 4 bases from V and 6 from J; bases not matched to a gene: 3. CDR1 PRHDT and CDR2 FYEKMQ come from the germline V gene (reference sequence). The chain's CDR3 is CASSYWTSGSNEQFF. The CDR3 coding sequence is TGTGCCAGCAGCTATTGGACTAGCGGGAGCAATGAGCAGTTCTTC.

The chain carries TRBV27 and TRBJ1-2; D uncertain. This CDR3 has 15 residues. The V end lost 5 bases, the J end lost 2 bases, and 15 bases lay between the germline ends. Germline-derived CDR1 and CDR2 are MNHEY and SMNVEV (reference sequence). CDR3 in DNA: TGTGCCAGCAGTGCCCGAGGCGTCCCGAACTATGGCTACACCTTC. Translating it yields CASSARGVPNYGYTF.

The genes are TRBV27 and TRBJ2-3; 8 positions match TRBD1. There are 14 residues in the CDR3. V dropped 6 bases and J dropped 4; count of bases not matched to a gene: 6. The germline V gene encodes CDR1 MNHEY and CDR2 SMNVEV (reference sequence). The CDR3: CASSPGTGPDTQYF. The CDR3 nucleotides are TGTGCCAGCAGCCCCGGGACAGGACCAGATACGCAGTATTTT.

V gene TRBV2 combines with J gene TRBJ1-4; D uncertain. Deletions cut 5 bases from V and 2 bases from J, with 12 bases between. This CDR3 contains 15 residues. The germline V gene encodes CDR1 SNHLY and CDR2 FYNNEI. CDR3 sequence reads: CASSFGVRTNEKLFF. The CDR3 region has the DNA TGTGCCAGCAGTTTCGGAGTTAGGACTAATGAAAAACTGTTTTTT. The full variable domain, in which reference TRBV2 and TRBJ1-4 provide the parts outside the CDR3, is EPEVTQTPSHQVTQMGQEVILRCVPISNHLYFYWYRQILGQKVEFLVSFYNNEISEKSEIFDDQFSVERPDGSNFTLKIRSTKLEDSAMYFCASSFGVRTNEKLFFGSGTQLSVL.

The gene calls are TRBV2 and TRBJ1-6; no clear D. The CDR3 extends over 12 amino acids. V dropped 10 bases and J dropped 14 bases, with 18 bases sitting between them. Germline V gene lookup returns CDR1 SNHLY and CDR2 FYNNEI. The CDR3 DNA reads TGTGCCACCACCCCCCTACTAGGGACCCTCCACTTT. It encodes CATTPLLGTLHF. Drawing the rest from reference TRBV2 and TRBJ1-6, the complete variable domain is EPEVTQTPSHQVTQMGQEVILRCVPISNHLYFYWYRQILGQKVEFLVSFYNNEISEKSEIFDDQFSVERPDGSNFTLKIRSTKLEDSAMYFCATTPLLGTLHFGNGTRLTVT.

As DNA, the CDR3 is TGTGCCAGCAGCCGGGGACTAGCGGGAGTAGGCCACGAGCAGTACTTC. Protein: CASSRGLAGVGHEQYF. This chain joins TRBV13 and TRBJ2-7; TRBD2 aligns across 14 bases. CDR1 is PRHDT, CDR2 FYEKMQ, per germline (reference sequence). This CDR3 spans 16 amino acids. V was pared by 5 bases and J by 5 bases, with 8 bases of the junction left unmatched.

The CDR3 nucleotides are TGTGCCAGCAGCCATTTGGCGGGATCGTCCTACAATGAGCAGTTCTTC. This sequence encodes CASSHLAGSSYNEQFF. The chain links TRBV7-9 to TRBJ2-1; D may be TRBD2 (6 bases). The CDR3 contains 16 residues. Trimming removed 5 bases from V and 1 base from J, with 15 bases in between. The germline CDR1 and CDR2 sequences are SEHNR and FQNEAQ (reference sequence).

The chain carries TRBV28 and TRBJ1-6; TRBD1 is a possible D gene (6 bases). This CDR3 is built from 15 residues. Germline V gives CDR1 MDHEN, CDR2 SYDVKM. The V gene lost 6 bases and the J gene lost 5 bases, with 14 bases spanning the gap. CDR3 in amino acids: CASSRTEGNNSPLHF. CDR3 nucleotides: TGTGCCAGCAGCCGGACAGAAGGAAATAATTCACCCCTCCACTTT.

The chain carries TRBV24-1 and TRBJ2-2; TRBD1 agrees at 8 bases. CDR3 size: 17 residues. V lost 1 base, J lost 0 bases, and 3 bases stayed unmatched. CDR1 KGHDR and CDR2 SFDVKD come from the germline V gene. The CDR3 is CATSDFGQGANTGELFF. CDR3 bases: TGTGCCACCAGTGATTTCGGACAGGGAGCGAACACCGGGGAGCTGTTTTTT.

The chain joins TRBV7-9 to TRBJ2-7, with D perhaps matching TRBD2 (5 bases). Germline CDR1 and CDR2: SEHNR and FQNEAQ (reference sequence). The CDR3 has 15 residues. The ends were cut back, 2 bases at V and 2 bases at J, with 13 bases in the middle. The CDR3 DNA reads TGTGCCAGCAGCTTAAGGAGCGAGGGCCCCTACGAGCAGTACTTC. It is translated as CASSLRSEGPYEQYF.

The chain recombines TRBV7-3 with TRBJ2-2, with D tentatively TRBD2 (5 bases). Trimming shortened V by 5 bases and J by 1 base, and 14 bases separated the two germline ends. Germline V lookup: CDR1 SGHTA, CDR2 FQGTGA. CDR3 length: 16 residues. CDR3 in DNA: TGTGCCAGCAGCCCAGAAGGGAGCGTGAACACCGGGGAGCTGTTTTTT. Its protein is CASSPEGSVNTGELFF.

The CDR3 protein is CASTRDRANEQFF. In DNA form, the CDR3 reads TGTGCCAGCACCCGGGACAGGGCGAATGAGCAGTTCTTC. V is TRBV2 and J is TRBJ2-1; TRBD1 matches at 9 bases. Germline loops: CDR1 SNHLY, CDR2 FYNNEI. CDR3 length equals 13 residues. The junction had 5 bases not matched to a gene; V was cut back by 7 bases and J by 7 bases.

The genes are TRBV10-3 and TRBJ2-7; D might be TRBD1 (6 bases). This CDR3 has 20 residues. V was shortened by 2 bases and J by 1 base, with 27 bases between the two germline ends. CDR1 ENHRY and CDR2 SYGVKD come from the germline V gene. The CDR3 protein is CAISEPVLGSGDLRSYEQYF. The CDR3 nucleotides are TGTGCCATCAGTGAGCCTGTTCTGGGGTCAGGGGACCTGAGGTCCTACGAGCAGTACTTC.

This rearrangement joins TRBV19 to TRBJ2-3, with a weak D call TRBD2 (6 bases). V was pared by 1 base and J by 6 bases, with 17 bases between. CDR1 LNHDA and CDR2 SQIVND come from the germline V gene (reference sequence). The CDR3 covers 16 residues. The CDR3 DNA follows: TGTGCCAGTAGTATAGGGAATAGCGGAGGGGAGGATACGCAGTATTTT. Amino acid sequence: CASSIGNSGGEDTQYF.

The count of this clone is one. The chain joins TRBV5-1 to TRBJ2-7, with D tentatively TRBD2 (5 bases). Germline V gives CDR1 SGHRS, CDR2 YFSETQ. The CDR3 has 13 residues. Trimming took 4 bases from V and 5 from J, leaving 13 bases between them. The CDR3 here is CASSPEGFDEQYF. The CDR3, as DNA: TGCGCCAGCAGCCCAGAGGGTTTCGACGAGCAGTACTTC.

CDR3 bases: TGTGCCAGCAGCACACACGGAGGACAGGGACCAACCAACTCTGGGGCCAACGTCCTGACTTTC. Encoded protein: CASSTHGGQGPTNSGANVLTF. The rearrangement joins TRBV6-2 or TRBV6-3 to TRBJ2-6, with TRBD1 matching over 8 bases. The CDR3 runs 21 residues. Germline CDR1 and CDR2: MNHEY and SVGEGT. Germline trimming cut 6 bases from V and 0 bases from J; bases unmatched to any gene: 19.

DNA of the CDR3: TGTGCCAGCTCACCACTGGTGGTCGGTTCAGGCTACACCTTC. Translation gives CASSPLVVGSGYTF. J is TRBJ1-2 and V is TRBV18, with D unclear. V was cut by 1 base and J by 8 bases, with 14 bases left in between. Germline values: CDR1 KGHSH, CDR2 LQKENI. This CDR3 is 14 amino acids long.